This T cell receptor beta chain was captured in a study of CD8 T cells in Susac syndrome. Healthy donors constituted the controls, which were matched for age and sex. TEMRA cells were FACS-enriched, unlike CD8+ and CD4+ T cells, which were negatively isolated. V was trimmed by 6 bases and J by 4 bases, leaving 10 bases between them. This CDR3 spans 14 amino acids. Per the germline V gene, CDR1 is MNHEY and CDR2 is SMNVEV (reference sequence). Random hexamers were used to reverse transcribe the RNA input (about 0.5 to 1 ug). The authors amplified TCR beta CDR3 across 54 Vbeta and 13 Jbeta using immunoSEQ multiplex PCR. TCRdb used MiXCR to reprocess the immunoSEQ multiplex PCR reads, holding one entry per CDR3 protein. The repertoire holds nearly 70,000 distinct CDR3 sequences, with around 93% as singletons.

The sequencing input was CD8+ T cells from PBMCs. This TCR came from a human donor in good health. The chain couples TRBV27 to TRBJ1-6, with D tentatively TRBD1 (5 bases). The CDR3 DNA follows: TGTGCCAGCAGATCTGGGGGGTATAATTCACCCCTCCACTTT. Residues: CASRSGGYNSPLHF.